What follows are 14 T cell receptor beta chains derived from one specimen sequenced in a study of blood T cell repertoires in COVID-19. Sequencing was performed with immunoSEQ multiplex PCR; in TCRdb, only in-frame clones are kept and a portion is missing. The top ten clones hold roughly 2.9% of a sample with under 150,000 clones, nearly 80% of them seen once. Source material: PBMCs or T cells enriched from blood (not recorded which). These receptors originate from a woman between 45 and 65 years old who had recovered from COVID-19.

The chain employs TRBV4-1 and TRBJ2-7; D gene ambiguous. The germline gives CDR1 MGHRA, CDR2 YSYEKL. CDR3 length: 14 amino acids. Trimming stripped 4 bases from V and 4 bases from J, with 14 bases between. The CDR3 region is CASSPTPAWYEQYF. In DNA form, the CDR3 reads TGCGCCAGCAGCCCAACACCAGCGTGGTACGAGCAGTACTTC.

This clone occurred a few times. The chain couples TRBV7-2 to TRBJ1-1, with D tentatively TRBD1 (6 bases). Per the germline V gene, CDR1 is SGHTA and CDR2 is FQGNSA. The V end lost 5 bases, the J end lost 6 bases, and 19 bases lay between the germline ends. The CDR3 length is 15 residues. This CDR3 reads CASSRRAGDRPEAFF. CDR3 DNA sequence: TGTGCCAGCAGCCGTAGGGCAGGGGATCGCCCTGAAGCTTTCTTT.

This chain connects TRBV2 to TRBJ2-2, with D possibly being TRBD1 (5 bases). CDR1 SNHLY and CDR2 FYNNEI come from the germline V gene. The CDR3 is 14 amino acids. V was clipped by 5 bases and J by 1 base, with 8 bases between them. Written as DNA, the CDR3 is TGTGCCAGCAGTAAGACAGAGAACACCGGGGAGCTGTTTTTT. This translates into CASSKTENTGELFF.

This clone was observed a handful of times. This rearrangement joins TRBV5-1 to TRBJ2-3; TRBD1 matches 7 bases. The germline CDR1 and CDR2 sequences are SGHRS and YFSETQ. With 4 bases clipped from V and 1 base from J, the junction kept 3 bases outside the gene matches. CDR3 size: 14 residues. As DNA, the CDR3 is TGCGCCAGCAGCGTAGGACAGGGCACAGATACGCAGTATTTT. This encodes CASSVGQGTDTQYF.

This clone was observed a single time. The chain recombines TRBV7-8 with TRBJ2-3; D unclear. The CDR3 consists of 16 residues. V was pared by 1 base and J by 0 bases, with 11 bases between. Germline CDR1 SGHVS, CDR2 FQNEAQ. Here the CDR3 reads CASSLGSAASTDTQYF. In nucleotides, the CDR3 is TGTGCCAGCAGCTTAGGTTCGGCGGCTAGCACAGATACGCAGTATTTT.

The chain recombines TRBV4-1 with TRBJ2-6; possible D gene TRBD1, 5 bases. This CDR3 region has 17 residues. The germline V gene encodes CDR1 MGHRA and CDR2 YSYEKL. V lost 1 base to trimming and J lost 2 bases, with 12 bases between them. The CDR3 region is CASSQGRAFAGANVLTF. In DNA, the CDR3 is TGCGCCAGCAGCCAAGGCAGGGCTTTTGCTGGGGCCAACGTCCTGACTTTC.

The gene calls are TRBV7-3 and TRBJ2-1; 7 nucleotides align to TRBD2. The junction had 6 bases not matched to a gene; V was cut back by 5 bases and J by 2 bases. This CDR3 comprises 15 residues. Looked up from germline, CDR1 is SGHTA and CDR2 is FQGTGA. CDR3 coding DNA: TGTGCCAGCAGCGAAGCTAGCGGAACCTACAATGAGCAGTTCTTC. Amino acids: CASSEASGTYNEQFF. Complete variable domain (other parts from reference TRBV7-3 and TRBJ2-1): GAGVSQTPSNKVTEKGKYVELRCDPISGHTALYWYRQSLGQGPEFLIYFQGTGAADDSGLPNDRFFAVRPEGSVSTLKIQRTERGDSAVYLCASSEASGTYNEQFFGPGTRLTVL.

The chain joins TRBV15 to TRBJ2-1, with 7 bases matching TRBD2. J was trimmed by 2 bases and V by 6 bases; bases with no gene match: 10. This CDR3 region has 16 residues. Germline CDR1 and CDR2: LNHNV and YYDKDF (reference sequence). The CDR3 DNA sequence: TGTGCCACCAGTGAAGGCTCTGCGGGGGCCTACAATGAGCAGTTCTTC. It specifies CATSEGSAGAYNEQFF.

The genes are TRBV2 and TRBJ2-7; 8 bases agree with TRBD2. The CDR3 has 13 amino acids. Germline values: CDR1 SNHLY, CDR2 FYNNEI. V dropped 6 bases and J dropped 3; count of bases not matched to a gene: 4. The CDR3 DNA sequence: TGTGCCAGCAGGGGGACTAGGGGCTACGAGCAGTACTTC. Translated, it gives CASRGTRGYEQYF. The full variable domain, completed using reference TRBV2 and TRBJ2-7, is EPEVTQTPSHQVTQMGQEVILRCVPISNHLYFYWYRQILGQKVEFLVSFYNNEISEKSEIFDDQFSVERPDGSNFTLKIRSTKLEDSAMYFCASRGTRGYEQYFGPGTRLTVT.

The V and J genes are TRBV11-3 and TRBJ1-5; 7 nucleotides match TRBD1. The ends lost 6 bases at V and 5 bases at J; junction bases unmatched: 13. This CDR3 region has 16 residues. CDR1 is SGHNT, CDR2 YENEEA, per germline. DNA for the CDR3: TGTGCCAGCAGAACTTTGACAGGGCGTTGGGATCAGCCCCAGCATTTT. This translates into CASRTLTGRWDQPQHF.

In its sample, this clone was seen a few times. The chain has TRBV7-9 and TRBJ2-1, with 11 bases that match TRBD2. J gave up 7 bases and V 5 bases, and 10 bases lay outside the gene matches. Germline-derived CDR1 and CDR2 are SEHNR and FQNEAQ (reference sequence). This CDR3 comprises 16 residues. The CDR3 is CASSPPRASGGNEQFF. Here the CDR3 DNA reads TGTGCCAGCAGCCCGCCGCGGGCTAGCGGGGGGAATGAGCAGTTCTTC.

The chain has TRBV24-1 and TRBJ1-1; 11 bases agree with TRBD1. This CDR3 contains 16 residues. The germline gives CDR1 KGHDR, CDR2 SFDVKD. J lost 1 base, V lost 2 bases, and 2 bases had no gene match. CDR3 coding DNA: TGTGCCACCAGTGATTCCGGGACAGGGGGGAACACTGAAGCTTTCTTT. Protein: CATSDSGTGGNTEAFF.

This chain connects TRBV28 to TRBJ2-2; D is possibly TRBD1 (6 bases). The CDR3 is made up of 15 amino acids. Germline CDR1 is MDHEN and CDR2 is SYDVKM. V was cut by 7 bases and J by 1 base, with 13 bases left in between. Here the CDR3 reads CASKKTQGNTGELFF. Written as DNA, the CDR3 is TGTGCCAGCAAAAAAACACAGGGGAACACCGGGGAGCTGTTTTTT.

There are a few counts of this clone. The rearrangement uses TRBV5-8 and TRBJ2-5, with D possibly being TRBD2 (6 bases). Germline-derived CDR1 and CDR2 are SGHTS and YDEGEE. The CDR3 consists of 14 residues. Deletions cut 6 bases from V and 4 bases from J, with 16 bases between. This CDR3 is CASTLPGSLETQYF. For the CDR3, the DNA is TGTGCCAGCACCCTCCCCGGGAGTCTAGAGACCCAGTACTTC.